These 7 T cell receptor beta chains share one sample of origin, sequenced in a study of T cells after posttransplantation cyclophosphamide. Control samples came 1 year after myeloablative marrow transplants with methotrexate plus calcineurin inhibitor. Sequenced by immunoSEQ multiplex PCR; TCRdb stores in-frame clones only, minus some. The profile shows 15,000 to 20,000 clones, roughly 85% of them singletons. Sequencing was performed on PBMCs, taken after allogeneic stem cell transplant with calcineurin inhibitor and methotrexate. The receptor set was obtained from a female patient under 30 who received an allogeneic stem cell transplant from an unrelated donor, was CMV-positive, and had acute and chronic GVHD. Some T cells may be graft donor cells.

This clone was picked up one time. The V gene is TRBV28, the J gene TRBJ2-1, with D perhaps matching TRBD2 (6 bases). V was pared by 5 bases and J by 1 base, with 12 bases between. Per the germline V gene, CDR1 is MDHEN and CDR2 is SYDVKM. The CDR3 is 15 residues long. CDR3 bases: TGTGCCAGCAGTGCCCCTAGCGAGTCCTACAATGAGCAGTTCTTC. It is translated as CASSAPSESYNEQFF. The whole variable domain, filled in from reference TRBV28 and TRBJ2-1, reads DVKVTQSSRYLVKRTGEKVFLECVQDMDHENMFWYRQDPGLGLRLIYFSYDVKMKEKGDIPEGYSVSREKKERFSLILESASTNQTSMYLCASSAPSESYNEQFFGPGTRLTVL.

J is TRBJ2-7 and V is TRBV2; 10 nucleotides match TRBD1. The trim removed 10 bases at V and 3 bases at J, leaving 15 bases unmatched. The length of the CDR3 is 16 residues. Germline lookup yields CDR1 SNHLY and CDR2 FYNNEI. The chain's CDR3 is CATEVGPGQGNYEQYF. As DNA, the CDR3 is TGTGCCACCGAAGTGGGCCCGGGACAGGGGAACTACGAGCAGTACTTC.

The chain links TRBV7-8 to TRBJ2-7; tentatively, D is TRBD1 (6 bases). Germline assignment: CDR1 SGHVS and CDR2 FQNEAQ. Trimming took 1 base from V and 3 from J, leaving 7 bases between them. The CDR3 extends over 13 amino acids. In DNA, the CDR3 is TGTGCCAGCAGCTTAGGACAGGACTACGAGCAGTACTTC. Amino acids: CASSLGQDYEQYF.

The chain combines TRBV7-9 with TRBJ2-7; possible D gene TRBD2, 6 bases. Deletions cut 6 bases from V and 0 bases from J, with 6 bases between. Germline V CDR1 and CDR2: SEHNR, FQNEAQ (reference sequence). This CDR3 contains 12 residues. The CDR3 is CASRGGSYEQYF. The CDR3 region has the DNA TGTGCCAGCAGGGGGGGCTCCTACGAGCAGTACTTC.

This clone was recorded once. The V and J genes are TRBV27 and TRBJ2-3; the match to TRBD2 covers 7 bases. The CDR3 totals 15 residues. With 1 base clipped from V and 3 bases from J, the junction kept 4 bases outside the gene matches. Per the germline V gene, CDR1 is MNHEY and CDR2 is SMNVEV (reference sequence). The DNA of the CDR3 is TGTGCCAGCAGTTTATTTGGGGGGGGTACAGATACGCAGTATTTT. Protein product: CASSLFGGGTDTQYF.

CDR3 nucleotide sequence: TGTGCCAGCAGCTTCGGAGATGGCTACGAGCAGTACTTC. Translation gives CASSFGDGYEQYF. The rearrangement joins TRBV7-9 to TRBJ2-7; D call uncertain. CDR1 is SEHNR, CDR2 FQNEAQ, per germline (reference sequence). V was trimmed by 3 bases and J by 3 bases, leaving 9 bases between them. This CDR3 contains 13 residues.

The V gene is TRBV7-2, the J gene TRBJ1-2; 8 bases line up with TRBD1. The germline V gene encodes CDR1 SGHTA and CDR2 FQGNSA. The CDR3 is made up of 17 amino acids. V was pared by 4 bases and J by 5 bases, with 15 bases of the junction left unmatched. The CDR3 here is CASSWTGSRVSGYGYTF. CDR3 DNA sequence: TGTGCCAGCAGCTGGACAGGGTCTAGGGTATCAGGGTATGGCTACACCTTC.